These T cell receptor beta chains were read from a single sample in a study of CD8 T cells in Susac syndrome. TCRdb fed the immunoSEQ multiplex PCR reads into MiXCR, producing one record per CDR3 protein. Of a few hundred thousand distinct CDR3 sequences listed, 92% were seen once; the top ten hold 0.065%. Material for sequencing was CD4+ T cells from PBMCs. Receptors originate from a human donor with multiple sclerosis. The CDR3 runs from the conserved cysteine through the conserved F or W. D genes are given only for firm matches. Rows may omit the clone size; those that give it use once, few, many or a size class.

TRBV7-6	NA	13	TRBJ2-2	NA	CASSRRNPGELFF	TGTGCCAGCAGCCGACGGAACCCCGGGGAGCTGTTTTTT
TRBV12-3/TRBV12-4	NA	13	TRBJ1-1	NA	CASTLGLSGPAFF	TGTGCCAGCACCCTGGGACTCAGCGGGCCGGCTTTCTTT
TRBV12-3/TRBV12-4	NA	13	TRBJ2-5	NA	CASSYNRVRGLDF	TGTGCCAGCAGCTATAACAGGGTACGAGGTTTGGACTTC
TRBV12-3/TRBV12-4	NA	15	TRBJ1-2	TRBD1	CASRGQGALNYGYTF	TGTGCCAGCAGGGGACAGGGGGCGCTTAACTATGGCTACACCTTC
TRBV10-3	NA	14	TRBJ2-1	NA	CAIEGTAPYNEQFF	TGTGCCATCGAGGGGACTGCACCCTACAATGAGCAGTTCTTC
TRBV6-6	NA	13	TRBJ2-7	TRBD1	CASSATGGGEQYF	TGTGCCAGCAGTGCGACAGGGGGCGGCGAGCAGTACTTC
TRBV7-2	NA	14	TRBJ2-5	NA	CASSFGGVGETQYF	TGTGCCAGCAGCTTTGGAGGAGTGGGAGAGACCCAGTACTTC
TRBV5-1	few	13	TRBJ1-5	NA	CASSFGGNQPQHF	TGTGCCAGCAGTTTCGGCGGCAATCAGCCCCAGCATTTT
TRBV18	NA	16	TRBJ2-7	NA	CASSPPLGRGSYEQYF	TGTGCCAGCTCACCACCGTTAGGGCGCGGGTCCTACGAGCAGTACTTC
TRBV25-1	NA	13	TRBJ1-6	NA	CASSRGARPPLHF	TGTGCCAGCAGTCGGGGAGCCCGGCCACCCCTCCACTTT
TRBV3-1	NA	15	TRBJ1-3	NA	CASSSTGLGRSTIYF	TGTGCCAGCAGTTCCACAGGGTTGGGACGAAGCACCATATATTTT
TRBV19	NA	16	TRBJ2-2	TRBD2	CASSMNPGGNTGELFF	TGTGCCAGTAGTATGAATCCGGGAGGGAACACCGGGGAGCTGTTTTTT
TRBV9	NA	17	TRBJ2-2	TRBD1	CASSSKTGGYHTGELFF	TGTGCCAGCAGCTCAAAGACAGGGGGCTATCACACCGGGGAGCTGTTTTTT
TRBV27	NA	11	TRBJ2-3	NA	CASSSGPTQYF	TGTGCCAGCAGTTCGGGACCTACGCAGTATTTT
TRBV5-1	once	15	TRBJ2-3	TRBD1	CASSLVGQGSDTQYF	TGCGCCAGCAGCTTGGTGGGACAGGGGTCAGATACGCAGTATTTT
TRBV24-1	NA	18	TRBJ2-3	TRBD1	CATNRAVAGGIGTDTQYF	TGTGCCACCAATCGCGCCGTCGCAGGGGGCATAGGCACAGATACGCAGTATTTT
TRBV6-5	NA	17	TRBJ1-5	NA	CASSYFQSKYSNQPQHF	TGTGCCAGCAGTTATTTCCAGAGCAAATATAGCAATCAGCCCCAGCATTTT
TRBV7-9	NA	15	TRBJ1-6	NA	CASSLEGGGNSPLHF	TGTGCCAGCAGCTTAGAGGGGGGGGGTAATTCACCCCTCCACTTT
TRBV3-1	few	13	TRBJ1-1	NA	CASSRLQGTEAFF	TGTGCCAGCAGCCGCCTCCAGGGCACTGAAGCTTTCTTT
TRBV27	once	15	TRBJ2-5	NA	CASSFLASVLETQYF	TGTGCCAGCAGTTTCCTCGCTAGCGTGTTGGAGACCCAGTACTTC